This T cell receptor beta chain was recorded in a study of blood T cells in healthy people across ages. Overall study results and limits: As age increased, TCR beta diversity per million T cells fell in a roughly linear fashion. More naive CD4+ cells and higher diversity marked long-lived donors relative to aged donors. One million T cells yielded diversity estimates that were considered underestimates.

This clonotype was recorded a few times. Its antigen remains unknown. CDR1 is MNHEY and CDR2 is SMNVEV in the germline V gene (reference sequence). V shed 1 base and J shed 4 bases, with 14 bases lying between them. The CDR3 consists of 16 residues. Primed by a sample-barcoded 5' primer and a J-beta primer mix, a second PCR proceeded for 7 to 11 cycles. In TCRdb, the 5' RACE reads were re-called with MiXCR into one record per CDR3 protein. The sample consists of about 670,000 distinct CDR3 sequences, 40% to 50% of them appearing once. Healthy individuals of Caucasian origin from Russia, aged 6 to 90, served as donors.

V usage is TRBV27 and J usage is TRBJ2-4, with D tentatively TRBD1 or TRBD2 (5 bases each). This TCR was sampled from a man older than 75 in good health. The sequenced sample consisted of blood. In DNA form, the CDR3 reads TGTGCCAGCAGTTTATTTCGGCAGGGACCTAAAAACATTCAGTACTTC. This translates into CASSLFRQGPKNIQYF.